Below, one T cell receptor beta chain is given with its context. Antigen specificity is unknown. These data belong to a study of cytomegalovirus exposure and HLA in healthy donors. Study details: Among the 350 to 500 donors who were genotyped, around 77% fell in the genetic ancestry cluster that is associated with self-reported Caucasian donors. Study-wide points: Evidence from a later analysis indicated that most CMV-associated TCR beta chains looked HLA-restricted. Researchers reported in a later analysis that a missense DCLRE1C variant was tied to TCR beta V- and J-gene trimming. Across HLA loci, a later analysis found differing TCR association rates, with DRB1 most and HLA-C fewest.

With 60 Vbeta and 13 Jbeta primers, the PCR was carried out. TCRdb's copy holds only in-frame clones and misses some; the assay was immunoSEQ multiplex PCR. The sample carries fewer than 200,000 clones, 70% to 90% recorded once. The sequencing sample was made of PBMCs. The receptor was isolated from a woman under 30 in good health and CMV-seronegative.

Here the CDR3 reads CASSLGTGINTEAFF. DNA for the CDR3: TGTGCCAGCAGCTTAGGCACAGGTATCAACACTGAAGCTTTCTTT. The chain couples TRBV7-9 to TRBJ1-1, with a possible D match to TRBD1 (5 bases). This CDR3 spans 15 amino acids. From germline, CDR1 is SEHNR and CDR2 FQNEAQ (reference sequence). Trimming took 1 base from V and 2 from J, leaving 11 bases between them.